This TCR beta chain was sequenced in a study of OX40 agonist ivuxolimab in advanced cancers. The method was immunoSEQ multiplex PCR; TCRdb's version includes in-frame clones alone and lacks a portion of them. The sample yields some 21,000 clones, about 79% seen once. V was pared by 0 bases and J by 4 bases, with 3 bases of the junction left unmatched. Germline V gene lookup returns CDR1 SGHDT and CDR2 YYEEEE. This CDR3 comprises 14 residues. The source of this sequence is an adult with an advanced solid tumor such as melanoma, head and neck, liver or kidney cancer. The material sequenced was CD4+ or CD8+ T cells sorted from blood, taken in a trial of the OX40 agonist ivuxolimab. The chain links TRBV5-6 to TRBJ2-7, with TRBD1 matching 8 bases. The CDR3 here is CASSLGTGIYEQYF. CDR3 DNA: TGTGCCAGCAGCTTGGGGACAGGGATTTACGAGCAGTACTTC.